The 14 T cell receptor beta chains below all came from one sample that was sequenced in a study of human T cells and chemical hapten exposure (dated by TCRdb to the early 2020s). The library was built by means of RACE. The sequencer listed for this sample is NextSeq 500. TCRdb passed the public sequencing reads through fastp at Q25 and MiXCR, retaining productive beta sequences. Rows matching on CDR3 protein sequence are summarized as one entry with the most common DNA and genes. The sample table contains under 70,000 distinct CDR3 sequences; only one count was recorded for roughly 12% of them. Of the sample, around 4.1% is held by the ten largest clones. Explained via the paper, the time point label denotes: pre-sensitization, week 0. In light of the paper, this sample's treatment or condition label describes: therapeutic diphenylcyclopropenone sensitization with weekly scalp DPC. Sequenced material: whole blood, taken in connection with sensitization to the hapten diphenylcyclopropenone (DPC). The receptor source for this set is a middle-aged woman with alopecia areata. Some clones in this sample may be carry-over from other donors' samples.

The chain recombines TRBV6-1 with TRBJ1-1; D is perhaps TRBD1 (5 bases). V was pared by 6 bases and J by 3 bases, with 14 bases between. Germline-derived CDR1 and CDR2 are MNHNS and SASEGT. The CDR3 loop spans 14 amino acids. The CDR3 coding sequence is TGTGCCAGCAGACGACGGGGCCCTGACACTGAAGCTTTCTTT. Amino acid sequence: CASRRRGPDTEAFF.

The chain employs TRBV6-1 and TRBJ2-7; D gene uncertain. CDR1 and CDR2 from the germline V gene are MNHNS and SASEGT. This CDR3 spans 14 amino acids. V gave up 2 bases and J gave up 1 base, with 9 bases separating them. The CDR3 protein is CASSESGRSYEQYF. The DNA of the CDR3 is TGTGCCAGCAGTGAATCGGGCAGATCCTACGAGCAGTACTTC.

In its sample, this clonotype was seen a few times. The rearrangement links TRBV4-3 to TRBJ1-1; D remains unclear. The CDR3 sequence is 15 residues long. The germline V and J ends were trimmed by 3 bases and 3 bases, with 14 bases remaining between them. Germline CDR1 LGHNA, CDR2 YSLEER. This CDR3 reads CASSHRSGRYTEAFF. DNA of the CDR3: TGCGCCAGCAGCCATCGCTCCGGGAGATACACTGAAGCTTTCTTT.

The chain employs TRBV24-1 and TRBJ2-1; 7 bases map to TRBD1. Trimming removed 5 bases from V and 4 bases from J; junction bases left unmatched: 4. Germline V gene data show CDR1 as KGHDR and CDR2 as SFDVKD. The CDR3 is made up of 14 amino acids. CDR3 DNA sequence: TGTGCCACCAGTGGGGGGACAGCTTACAATGAGCAGTTCTTC. Protein product: CATSGGTAYNEQFF.

The chain links TRBV6-2 or TRBV6-3 to TRBJ1-2; no clear D. Between the trimmed V and J ends, which lost 6 bases and 2 bases, there was a span of 13 bases. From germline, CDR1 is MNHEY and CDR2 SVGEGT. This CDR3 has 14 amino acids. The CDR3 reads CASSYTVLNYGYTF. Here the CDR3 DNA reads TGTGCCAGCAGCTACACTGTACTCAACTATGGCTACACCTTC.

This clonotype has just a few counts. The J gene is TRBJ2-4, the V gene TRBV7-9, with TRBD2 matching over 11 bases. The junction had 5 bases not matched to a gene; V was cut back by 5 bases and J by 8 bases. CDR3 length: 14 amino acids. From germline, CDR1 is SEHNR and CDR2 FQNEAQ (reference sequence). This CDR3 is CASSPGTSGDIQYF. The CDR3, as DNA: TGTGCCAGCAGCCCCGGGACTAGCGGAGACATTCAGTACTTC.

This clonotype was observed many times. This chain connects TRBV7-9 to TRBJ1-1, with D uncertain. The germline gives CDR1 SEHNR, CDR2 FQNEAQ (reference sequence). Trimming removed 4 bases from V and 6 bases from J, with 18 bases in between. The CDR3 is 15 amino acids. The CDR3 coding sequence is TGTGCCAGCAGCTCAAAGGGTAACTCGTACGCTGAAGCTTTCTTT. Translated, it gives CASSSKGNSYAEAFF.

This clonotype was counted only a few times. V usage is TRBV7-9 and J usage is TRBJ1-5; D is unresolved. Trimming took off 5 bases at V and 1 base at J, with 12 bases between the two ends. This CDR3 has 15 residues. Looked up from germline, CDR1 is SEHNR and CDR2 is FQNEAQ (reference sequence). The CDR3 reads CASSSTPRSNQPQHF. CDR3 nucleotides: TGTGCCAGCAGCAGTACACCGAGGAGCAATCAGCCCCAGCATTTT.

This clonotype is deemed medium-sized. CDR3 bases: TGTGCCAGCAGCCAACAGGTTCGGGAGGATTCACCCCTCCACTTT. This encodes CASSQQVREDSPLHF. The rearrangement links TRBV7-2 to TRBJ1-6, with D perhaps matching TRBD1 (5 bases). The germline CDR1 and CDR2 sequences are SGHTA and FQGNSA. The V end lost 5 bases, the J end lost 8 bases, and 16 bases lay between the germline ends. CDR3 length: 15 residues. Looking up the rest from reference TRBV7-2 and TRBJ1-6 gives the full variable domain: GAGVSQSPSNKVTEKGKDVELRCDPISGHTALYWYRQSLGQGLEFLIYFQGNSAPDKSGLPSDRFSAERTGGSVSTLTIQRTQQEDSAVYLCASSQQVREDSPLHFGNGTRLTVT.

Ten or more counts support this clonotype. The V gene is TRBV7-9, the J gene TRBJ2-1; D may be TRBD1 or TRBD2 (5 bases each). Trimming took off 1 base at V and 13 bases at J, with 11 bases between the two ends. The CDR3 sequence is 12 residues long. Looked up from germline, CDR1 is SEHNR and CDR2 is FQNEAQ (reference sequence). CDR3 sequence (DNA): TGTGCCAGCAGCTTAGGAGGGCAGGGCCAGTTCTTC. It yields the protein CASSLGGQGQFF.

This clonotype was observed many times. The chain links TRBV6-1 to TRBJ2-7; 12 nucleotides agree with TRBD2. Germline assignment: CDR1 MNHNS and CDR2 SASEGT. The CDR3 length is 17 residues. The ends lost 6 bases at V and 3 bases at J; junction bases unmatched: 12. The DNA for the CDR3 is TGTGCCAGCAGGAGCCTAGCGGGAGGGCCCCCTAGCTACGAGCAGTACTTC. It yields the protein CASRSLAGGPPSYEQYF.

This clonotype was seen more than once but under ten times. This sequence joins TRBV3-1 and TRBJ2-3; 8 bases are a match to TRBD1. This CDR3 comprises 16 residues. The V segment lost 1 base and the J segment 8 bases; nucleotides outside the gene matches: 11. Germline V CDR1 and CDR2: LGHDT, YNNKEL (reference sequence). The CDR3 sequence: CASSQGRTGRDGTQYF. CDR3 coding DNA: TGTGCCAGCAGCCAAGGAAGGACAGGGAGAGATGGTACGCAGTATTTT.

This clonotype appeared a few times. The chain carries TRBV28 and TRBJ1-2; 7 bases are a match to TRBD1. Germline V gene sequence: CDR1 MDHEN, CDR2 SYDVKM. The length of the CDR3 is 14 residues. Trimming cost V 9 bases and J 2 bases; bases outside gene matches: 9. This chain's CDR3 is CASKTGVENYGYTF. CDR3 in DNA: TGTGCCAGTAAAACAGGGGTGGAGAACTATGGCTACACCTTC.

This clonotype was counted ten times or more. The J gene is TRBJ1-2, the V gene TRBV5-4; the D gene is possibly TRBD1 (6 bases). Per germline, CDR1 SGHNT and CDR2 YYREEE (reference sequence). Deletions cut 5 bases from V and 5 bases from J, with 7 bases between. This CDR3 region has 11 residues. CDR3 region: CASSTGYGYTF. CDR3 sequence (DNA): TGTGCCAGCAGTACAGGGTATGGCTACACCTTC.